The clone carrying this T cell receptor (beta chain) occurred many times. What it binds is unknown. The sample comes from a study of human T cells and chemical hapten exposure. Study in general: Patients having alopecia areata, totalis or universalis were mostly female. The study, taken as a whole, reports: With regard to DPC sensitization, TCRs above 1 in 1000 frequency did not change.

There are 14 residues in the CDR3. Germline V gene sequence: CDR1 MNHEY, CDR2 SMNVEV (reference sequence). Trimming removed 3 bases from V and 10 bases from J, with 13 bases in between. TCRdb re-derived calls from the RACE reads in MiXCR, one entry per CDR3 protein. The top ten hold approximately 2.8% of the sample, which has over 300,000 distinct CDR3 sequences, 5.1% seen once. The time point was: pre-sensitization, week 0. Specified treatment: therapeutic diphenylcyclopropenone sensitization with weekly scalp DPC. The clonotype was recovered from a woman aged 45-65 years with alopecia areata. Some clones in this sample may be carry-over from other donors' samples. This sample comprised whole blood, obtained in connection with sensitization to the hapten diphenylcyclopropenone (DPC). V is TRBV27 and J is TRBJ1-6; the D is unclear. For the CDR3, the DNA is TGTGCCAGCAGTTTCCAAGCTTGGGCCTCACCCCTCCACTTT. Its translation is CASSFQAWASPLHF.